This is a list of T cell receptor beta chains from one sample in a study of spatial heterogeneity in lung cancer. TCRdb analysed the 5' RACE reads with MiXCR anew, one entry per CDR3 protein. The table shows around 25,000 distinct CDR3 sequences, with 9% to 10% occurring only once. This specimen was PBMCs, taken at follow-up. The origin of the receptors is a male donor with early-stage non-small cell lung cancer. Each CDR3 is given with its conserved first and last residue. D genes are given only for firm matches. Size is omitted from some rows. Given values are once, few, many or a class for expanded clones.

>TRBV13|-|TRBD2|TRBJ2-7
CASSRGGASVEQYF
TGTGCCAGCAGCCGGGGAGGGGCGTCCGTCGAGCAGTACTTC
>TRBV7-8|many|-|TRBJ2-5
CASSLFPGQQETQYF
TGTGCCAGCAGCTTGTTCCCAGGGCAACAAGAGACCCAGTACTTC
>TRBV3-1|-|-|TRBJ1-1
CASSQQWGNTEAFF
TGTGCCAGCAGCCAACAGTGGGGCAACACTGAAGCTTTCTTT
>TRBV5-1|large|TRBD1|TRBJ2-1
CASSLIGAGGISYNEQFF
TGCGCCAGCAGCTTAATAGGGGCAGGGGGCATCTCCTACAATGAGCAGTTCTTC
>TRBV7-2|many|-|TRBJ1-1
CASSLQGPGTEAFF
TGTGCCAGCAGCTTACAGGGCCCGGGGACTGAAGCTTTCTTT
>TRBV11-2|-|TRBD2|TRBJ2-2
CASSLLSGVYTGELFF
TGTGCCAGCAGCTTGCTCAGCGGGGTTTACACCGGGGAGCTGTTTTTT
>TRBV5-6|few|-|TRBJ2-7
CASSFGSITYEQYF
TGTGCCAGCAGCTTTGGGTCTATAACCTACGAGCAGTACTTC
>TRBV4-1|few|-|TRBJ2-7
CASSPRGARLEQYF
TGCGCCAGCAGCCCGCGAGGGGCCCGTCTCGAGCAGTACTTC
>TRBV4-1|-|-|TRBJ2-3
CASSLKGGGSTDTQYF
TGCGCCAGCAGCCTAAAGGGCGGGGGCAGCACAGATACGCAGTATTTT
>TRBV11-2|medium-sized|-|TRBJ2-3
CASSRIGASGFQYF
TGTGCCAGCAGCCGGATTGGCGCGTCCGGGTTCCAGTATTTT
>TRBV7-8|many|-|TRBJ1-2
CASSPRWPQGYTF
TGTGCCAGCAGCCCGAGGTGGCCGCAGGGCTACACCTTC
>TRBV10-3|-|-|TRBJ2-1
CAIRAGDARSSYNEQFF
TGTGCCATCAGGGCGGGCGACGCCAGGAGCTCCTACAATGAGCAGTTCTTC
>TRBV19|many|TRBD2|TRBJ2-3
CASTQIAGDVTDTQYF
TGTGCCAGCACCCAAATAGCGGGGGATGTCACAGATACGCAGTATTTT
>TRBV4-2|many|-|TRBJ2-3
CASSQASDTQYF
TGTGCCAGCAGCCAAGCATCGGATACGCAGTATTTT
>TRBV28|-|TRBD1|TRBJ1-2
CASSVTGGGYGYTF
TGTGCCAGCAGTGTAACAGGGGGCGGCTATGGCTACACCTTC